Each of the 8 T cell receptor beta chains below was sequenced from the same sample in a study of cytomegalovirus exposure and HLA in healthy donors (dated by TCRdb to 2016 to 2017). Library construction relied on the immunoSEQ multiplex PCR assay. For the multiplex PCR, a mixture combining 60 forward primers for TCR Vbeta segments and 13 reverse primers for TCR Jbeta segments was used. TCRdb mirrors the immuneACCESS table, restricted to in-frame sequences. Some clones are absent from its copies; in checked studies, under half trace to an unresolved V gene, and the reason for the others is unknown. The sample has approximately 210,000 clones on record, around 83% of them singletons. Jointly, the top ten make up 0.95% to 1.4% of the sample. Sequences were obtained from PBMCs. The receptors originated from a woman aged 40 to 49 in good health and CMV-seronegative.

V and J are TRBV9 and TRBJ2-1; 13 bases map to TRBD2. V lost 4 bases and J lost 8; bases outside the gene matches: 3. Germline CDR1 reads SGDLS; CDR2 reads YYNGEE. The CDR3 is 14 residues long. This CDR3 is CASSFGLAGDEQFF. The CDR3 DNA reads TGTGCCAGCAGCTTCGGACTAGCGGGAGATGAGCAGTTCTTC.

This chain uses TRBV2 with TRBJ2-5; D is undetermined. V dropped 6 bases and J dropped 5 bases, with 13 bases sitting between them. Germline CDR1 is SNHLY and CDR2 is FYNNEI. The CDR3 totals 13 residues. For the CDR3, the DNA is TGTGCCAGCAGAGTGGGCCTCAGGGAGACCCAGTACTTC. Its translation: CASRVGLRETQYF.

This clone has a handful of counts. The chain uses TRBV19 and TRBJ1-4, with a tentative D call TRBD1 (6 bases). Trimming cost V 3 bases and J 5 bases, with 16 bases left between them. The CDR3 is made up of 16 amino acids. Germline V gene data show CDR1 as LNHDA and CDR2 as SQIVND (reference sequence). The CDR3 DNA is TGTGCCAGTAGTATTCCGGCAGGGGCGACCAATGAAAAACTGTTTTTT. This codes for CASSIPAGATNEKLFF.

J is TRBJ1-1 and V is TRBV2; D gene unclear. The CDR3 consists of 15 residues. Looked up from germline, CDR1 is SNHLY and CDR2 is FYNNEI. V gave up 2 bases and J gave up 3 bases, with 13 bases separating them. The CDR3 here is CASSETGLPYTEAFF. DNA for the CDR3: TGTGCCAGCAGTGAAACGGGTTTGCCGTACACTGAAGCTTTCTTT.

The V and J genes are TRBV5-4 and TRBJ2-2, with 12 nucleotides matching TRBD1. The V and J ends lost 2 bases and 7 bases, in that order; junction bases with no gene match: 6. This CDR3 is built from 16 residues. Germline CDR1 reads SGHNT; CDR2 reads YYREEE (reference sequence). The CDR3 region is CASSFPGQGAVGELFF. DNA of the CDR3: TGTGCCAGCAGCTTTCCGGGACAGGGGGCCGTCGGGGAGCTGTTTTTT.

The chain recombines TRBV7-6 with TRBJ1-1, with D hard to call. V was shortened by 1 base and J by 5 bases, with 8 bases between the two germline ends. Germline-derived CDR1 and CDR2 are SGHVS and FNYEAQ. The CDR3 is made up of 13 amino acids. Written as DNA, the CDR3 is TGTGCCAGCAGCTTAGTGGCAGGAACTGAAGCTTTCTTT. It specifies CASSLVAGTEAFF.

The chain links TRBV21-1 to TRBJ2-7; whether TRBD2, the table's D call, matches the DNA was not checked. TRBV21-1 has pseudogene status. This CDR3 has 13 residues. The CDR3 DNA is TGTGCCAGCAAGCCCCTCTCGGACTACGAGCAGTACGTC. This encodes CASKPLSDYEQYV.

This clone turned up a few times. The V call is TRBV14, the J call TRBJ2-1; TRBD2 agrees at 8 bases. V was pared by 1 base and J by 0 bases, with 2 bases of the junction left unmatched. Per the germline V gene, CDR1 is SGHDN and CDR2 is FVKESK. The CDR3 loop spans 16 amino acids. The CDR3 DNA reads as TGTGCCAGCAGCCAAGCTACTAGCGGCTCCTACAATGAGCAGTTCTTC. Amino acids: CASSQATSGSYNEQFF.